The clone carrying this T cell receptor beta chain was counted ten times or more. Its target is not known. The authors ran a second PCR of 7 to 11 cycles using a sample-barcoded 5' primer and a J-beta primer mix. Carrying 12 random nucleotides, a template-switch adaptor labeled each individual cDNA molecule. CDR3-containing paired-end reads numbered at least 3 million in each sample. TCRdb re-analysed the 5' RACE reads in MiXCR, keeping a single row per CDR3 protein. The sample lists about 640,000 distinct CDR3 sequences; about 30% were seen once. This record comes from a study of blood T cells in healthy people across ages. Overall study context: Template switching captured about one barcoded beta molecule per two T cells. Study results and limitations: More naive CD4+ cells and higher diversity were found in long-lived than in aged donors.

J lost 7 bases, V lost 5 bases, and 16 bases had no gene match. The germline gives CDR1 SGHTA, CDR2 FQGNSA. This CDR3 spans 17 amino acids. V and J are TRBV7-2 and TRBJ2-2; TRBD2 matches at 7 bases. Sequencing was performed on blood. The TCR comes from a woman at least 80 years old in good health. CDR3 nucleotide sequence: TGTGCCAGCAGCCCGGATGGTGGACTAGGACGTATCGGGGAGCTGTTTTTT. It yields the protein CASSPDGGLGRIGELFF.